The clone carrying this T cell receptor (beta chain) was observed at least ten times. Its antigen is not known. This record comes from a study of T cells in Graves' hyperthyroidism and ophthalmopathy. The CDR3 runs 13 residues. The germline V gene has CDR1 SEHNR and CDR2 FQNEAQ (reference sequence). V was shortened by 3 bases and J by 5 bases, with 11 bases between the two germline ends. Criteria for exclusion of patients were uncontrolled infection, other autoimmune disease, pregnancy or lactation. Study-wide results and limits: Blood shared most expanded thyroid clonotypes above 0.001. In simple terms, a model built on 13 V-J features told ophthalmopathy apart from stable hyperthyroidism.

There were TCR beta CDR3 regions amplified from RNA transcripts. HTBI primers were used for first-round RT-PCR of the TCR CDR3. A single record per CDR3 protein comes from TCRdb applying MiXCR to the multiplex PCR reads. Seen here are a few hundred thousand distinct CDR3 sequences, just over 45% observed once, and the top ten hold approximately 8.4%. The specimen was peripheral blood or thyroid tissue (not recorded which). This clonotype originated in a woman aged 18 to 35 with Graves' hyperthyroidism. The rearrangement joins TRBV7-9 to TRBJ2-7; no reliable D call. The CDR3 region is CASSFTSLDEQYF. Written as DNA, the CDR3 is TGTGCCAGCAGCTTTACCAGCCTTGACGAGCAGTACTTC.